This TCR beta chain came from a study of T cell clusters in autoimmune cytopenias. Study-level points and caveats: Primary autoimmune cytopenia patients appeared to lack physiological T cell clusters present in healthy donors.

Measured by frequency, this clonotype is hyperexpanded. Its matching antigen is unknown. TRB rearrangements were amplified by touch-down multiplex PCR with mixed TRB-A/B primers. TCRdb reprocessed the multiplex PCR reads; each CDR3 protein has one entry and no DNA is given. Its table records 900 to 1,200 distinct CDR3 sequences. TRB amplification used approximately 0.25 ug of peripheral blood genomic DNA. CDR1 MNHNS and CDR2 SASEGT come from the germline V gene. The length of the CDR3 is 14 residues. The sequencing sample was made of peripheral blood. The rearrangement joins TRBV6-1 to TRBJ1-2; the TCRdb call, TRBD1, lacks DNA for checking. The origin of this receptor is a human donor with an autoimmune cytopenia or autoimmune hepatitis (not recorded which). The CDR3: CASSEAPRSTGYTF.